These 13 T cell receptor beta chains originate from one sample sequenced in a study of blood T cell repertoires in COVID-19. Sequenced by immunoSEQ multiplex PCR; TCRdb stores in-frame clones only, minus some. The data show over 85,000 clones, with 85% to 90% seen just once and approximately 3.4% held by the top ten. The sequencing input was peripheral blood. The receptors originated from a woman aged 50 to 60 with acute or convalescent COVID-19.

This clone was counted once. The chain uses TRBV11-3 and TRBJ2-7, with TRBD2 matching over 7 bases. J lost 2 bases, V lost 5 bases, and 9 bases had no gene match. CDR1 is SGHNT and CDR2 is YENEEA in the germline V gene. This CDR3 is 15 amino acids long. This CDR3 is CASSLGLTGPYEQYF. CDR3 nucleotides: TGTGCCAGCAGCCTGGGACTAACCGGCCCCTACGAGCAGTACTTC. Complete variable domain (other parts from reference TRBV11-3 and TRBJ2-7): EAGVVQSPRYKIIEKKQPVAFWCNPISGHNTLYWYLQNLGQGPELLIRYENEEAVDDSQLPKDRFSAERLKGVDSTLKIQPAELGDSAVYLCASSLGLTGPYEQYFGPGTRLTVT.

The chain is built from TRBV2 and TRBJ2-5; 10 nucleotides align to TRBD2. Germline CDR1 reads SNHLY; CDR2 reads FYNNEI. Losses at the gene ends were 7 bases for V and 3 bases for J; bases not matched to a gene: 8. The CDR3 totals 15 residues. The CDR3 protein is CASTSSGRGEETQYF. The CDR3 coding sequence is TGTGCCAGCACCTCTAGCGGGAGAGGGGAAGAGACCCAGTACTTC.

In nucleotides, the CDR3 is TGTGCCAGCAGTTACCGCCGGGAGAGCACAGATACGCAGTATTTT. Its protein product is CASSYRRESTDTQYF. J is TRBJ2-3 and V is TRBV6-5; weak D call: TRBD2 (6 bases). Trimming pared 2 bases from V and 0 bases from J, leaving 9 bases between. The CDR3 has 15 residues. Germline-derived CDR1 and CDR2 are MNHEY and SVGAGI.

This clone was seen at least ten times. CDR3 residues: CASSTTGWGSYEQYF. The DNA of the CDR3 is TGTGCCAGCAGCACTACAGGGTGGGGCTCCTACGAGCAGTACTTC. The chain employs TRBV7-9 and TRBJ2-7, with D possibly being TRBD1 (6 bases). V gave up 5 bases and J gave up 0 bases, with 14 bases separating them. CDR3 length: 15 residues. Germline V CDR1 and CDR2: SEHNR, FQNEAQ (reference sequence).

Written as DNA, the CDR3 is TGTGCCAGCAGTTTGCTAGCGGGGGCTTACGAGCAGTACTTC. The encoded protein is CASSLLAGAYEQYF. This rearrangement joins TRBV28 to TRBJ2-7; the match to TRBD2 covers 10 bases. Germline assignment: CDR1 MDHEN and CDR2 SYDVKM. This CDR3 region has 14 residues. V shed 3 bases, J shed 4 bases, and the junction held 3 bases outside the gene matches.

The chain is built from TRBV15 and TRBJ1-1; TRBD1 matches at 11 bases. The CDR3 is made up of 16 amino acids. The V gene's germline CDR1 is LNHNV and CDR2 YYDKDF (reference sequence). Trimming removed 1 base from V and 5 bases from J; junction bases left unmatched: 6. The CDR3 here is CATSRAGTGGWTEAFF. Here the CDR3 DNA reads TGTGCCACCAGCAGAGCCGGGACAGGGGGATGGACTGAAGCTTTCTTT.

The rearrangement links TRBV18 to TRBJ2-1; TRBD2 matches at 12 bases. There are 19 residues in the CDR3. V shed 5 bases and J 0 bases; nucleotides not matched to a gene: 11. Germline V CDR1 and CDR2: KGHSH, LQKENI. The CDR3 reads CASSDPTSGRTSSYNEQFF. The CDR3 bases are TGTGCCAGCTCAGACCCGACTAGCGGGAGAACCAGCTCCTACAATGAGCAGTTCTTC.

The chain uses TRBV19 and TRBJ1-6; tentatively, D is TRBD1 (5 bases). The germline CDR1 and CDR2 sequences are LNHDA and SQIVND (reference sequence). Trimming took off 2 bases at V and 4 bases at J, with 12 bases between the two ends. The CDR3 totals 16 residues. In DNA, the CDR3 is TGTGCCAGTAGTATATCTGCCGGGGGGTATAATTCACCCCTCCACTTT. Translating gives CASSISAGGYNSPLHF.

The chain uses TRBV12-5 and TRBJ2-1; tentative D call: TRBD2 (5 bases). Germline values: CDR1 LGHNT, CDR2 FRNRAP. The length of the CDR3 is 16 residues. V dropped 5 bases and J dropped 6 bases, with 20 bases sitting between them. The CDR3 loop reads CASGKWTGGLLNEQFF. As DNA, the CDR3 is TGTGCTAGTGGTAAATGGACTGGCGGGTTACTCAATGAGCAGTTCTTC.

This sequence joins TRBV6-6 and TRBJ2-1; 9 positions match TRBD2. CDR3 length: 15 residues. After removal of 6 bases from V and 5 bases from J, the junction contained 8 bases not matched to a gene. The germline gives CDR1 MNHNY, CDR2 SVGAGI (reference sequence). As DNA, the CDR3 is TGTGCCAGCAGGGCCGGGACTAGCCTGCACAATGAGCAGTTCTTC. Its translation: CASRAGTSLHNEQFF.

The chain joins TRBV18 to TRBJ2-5; 8 bases line up with TRBD1. V shed 3 bases, J shed 1 base, and the junction held 4 bases outside the gene matches. Germline V gene sequence: CDR1 KGHSH, CDR2 LQKENI. The CDR3 has 15 amino acids. The CDR3 protein is CASSPAQGGQETQYF. The CDR3 coding sequence is TGTGCCAGCTCACCGGCACAGGGGGGCCAAGAGACCCAGTACTTC.

This chain uses TRBV6-5 with TRBJ2-3; tentative D call: TRBD1 (6 bases). The V gene lost 5 bases and the J gene lost 1 base, with 13 bases spanning the gap. The CDR3 sequence is 15 residues long. Germline-derived CDR1 and CDR2 are MNHEY and SVGAGI. The CDR3 reads CASSRPGAGTDTQYF. As DNA, the CDR3 is TGTGCCAGCAGTAGGCCAGGGGCCGGCACAGATACGCAGTATTTT.

This rearrangement joins TRBV28 to TRBJ1-6, with D unclear. The CDR3 consists of 14 residues. From germline, CDR1 is MDHEN and CDR2 SYDVKM. Trimming pared 1 base from V and 9 bases from J, leaving 10 bases between. CDR3 DNA: TGTGCCAGCAGTTTATACGCAGGTGGTTCACCCCTCCACTTT. The encoded protein is CASSLYAGGSPLHF.